This note documents a single T cell receptor beta chain sequence. Method: immunoSEQ multiplex PCR; TCRdb's copy keeps in-frame clones and lacks some. This table has over 2 million clones, 90% to 95% appearing once. The entry originates in a study of shared clonotypes between healthy human individuals. CDR1 is WNHNN, CDR2 SYGVQD, per germline (reference sequence). The J segment lost 1 base and the V segment lost 3 bases, leaving 2 bases of the junction unmatched. The CDR3 runs to 14 residues. Specimen: naive CD4+ T cells sorted from blood. Sample subset: CD45RA+ positively selected. This receptor was taken from a man aged 18 to 35 in good health. J is TRBJ2-5 and V is TRBV10-1, with 7 bases identical to TRBD2. As DNA, the CDR3 is TGCGCCAGCAGTGACGGGACTACCCAAGAGACCCAGTACTTC. Encoded protein: CASSDGTTQETQYF.